A single T cell receptor (beta chain) is shown here with its context. The source of the sample is a study of shared clonotypes between healthy human individuals. The assay was immunoSEQ multiplex PCR, and TCRdb's table has in-frame clones only and misses some. The profile shows some 1.4 million clones, approximately 97% of them singletons. The V and J ends lost 6 bases and 0 bases respectively, with 16 bases between them. Germline CDR1 is MNHEY and CDR2 is SMNVEV (reference sequence). The CDR3 contains 16 residues. The receptor comes from a man aged 25-40 years in good health. This rearrangement joins TRBV27 to TRBJ2-3; weak D call: TRBD1 (6 bases). The sequenced sample consisted of naive CD4+ T cells sorted from blood. The subset: CD45RA+ positively selected. The CDR3 DNA follows: TGTGCCAGCAGCCGTTACAGGGACCTAAGCACAGATACGCAGTATTTT. It translates to CASSRYRDLSTDTQYF.